This T cell receptor (beta chain) comes out of a study of OX40 agonist ivuxolimab in advanced cancers. Whole-study context: With a range of 23 to 79, age averaged about 58 years, and nearly 85% were male. Study conclusions and caveats: Dosing at 0.1 to 3.0 mg/kg was accompanied by clonal expansion of CD4+ and CD8+ blood T cells by week 6. Some nonresponders additionally presented with little normalized T-cell clonal expansion.

Germline V gene lookup returns CDR1 SGHTA and CDR2 FQGTGA. The CDR3 totals 21 residues. Trimming at V came to 5 bases and at J to 1 base, leaving 22 bases not matched to a gene. The timepoints at which blood was sampled were baseline, cycle 4 day 1, and cycle 7 day 1. TCRdb's copy holds only in-frame clones and misses some; the assay was immunoSEQ multiplex PCR. Found here are some 67,000 clones, approximately 80% of them singletons; the top ten hold under 7%. This clone has only a few counts. The antigen remains unidentified. This sample comprised CD4+ or CD8+ T cells sorted from blood, obtained in a trial of the OX40 agonist ivuxolimab. V usage is TRBV7-3 and J usage is TRBJ2-3; 9 bases fit TRBD2. This TCR came from an adult with an advanced solid tumor such as melanoma, head and neck, liver or kidney cancer. This chain's CDR3 is CASSLKSGPILRGRGTDTQYF. The CDR3 DNA follows: TGTGCCAGCAGCCTCAAAAGCGGTCCCATTCTACGCGGGAGGGGCACAGATACGCAGTATTTT.